These 29 T cell receptor beta chains originate from one sample sequenced in a study of blood T cell repertoires in COVID-19. Clones were sequenced by immunoSEQ multiplex PCR, and TCRdb holds only the in-frame ones, with some missing. This table has 250,000 to 300,000 clones, under 90% appearing once. The sequenced material came from PBMCs or T cells enriched from blood (not recorded which). Every receptor here comes from a man aged 25-45 years with acute COVID-19.

V usage is TRBV7-2 and J usage is TRBJ1-1, with D possibly TRBD1 on 6 matching bases. The CDR3 is 15 residues long. V lost 4 bases and J lost 0, with 12 bases in between. CDR1 SGHTA and CDR2 FQGNSA come from the germline V gene. CDR3 sequence: CASSSQAGVNTEAFF. The DNA for the CDR3 is TGTGCCAGCAGCTCACAAGCAGGGGTGAACACTGAAGCTTTCTTT.

The chain links TRBV7-2 to TRBJ1-6; 8 bases match TRBD1. In germline, CDR1 is SGHTA, CDR2 FQGNSA. With 5 bases clipped from V and 1 base from J, the junction kept 13 bases outside the gene matches. The CDR3 runs 19 residues. CDR3 protein: CASSAPTGVWGSYNSPLHF. The CDR3 nucleotides are TGTGCCAGCAGCGCCCCGACAGGGGTTTGGGGGTCCTATAATTCACCCCTCCACTTT.

This clone was observed a single time. This chain uses TRBV15 with TRBJ1-4; D gene unclear. V lost 8 bases to trimming and J lost 0 bases, with 13 bases between them. The germline CDR1 and CDR2 sequences are LNHNV and YYDKDF (reference sequence). The CDR3 covers 15 residues. The CDR3 protein is CATAHWEATNEKLFF. CDR3 bases: TGTGCCACCGCCCACTGGGAGGCAACTAATGAAAAACTGTTTTTT.

Note on this clone: Other DNA sequences of this sample code for an identical CDR3. V and J are TRBV6-6 and TRBJ2-1, with D possibly being TRBD1 (5 bases). CDR3 length: 14 amino acids. Trimming pared 0 bases from V and 4 bases from J, leaving 7 bases between. Germline V gene sequence: CDR1 MNHNY, CDR2 SVGAGI (reference sequence). This chain's CDR3 is CASSYSRVYNEQFF. DNA for the CDR3: TGTGCCAGCAGTTACTCCAGGGTTTACAATGAGCAGTTCTTC.

V and J are TRBV21-1 and TRBJ2-3; TRBD1 is the table's D call and was not checked against the DNA. TRBV21-1 corresponds to a pseudogene. The CDR3 is made up of 18 amino acids. The CDR3 loop reads CASSKALGQGVRADTQYF. The CDR3 DNA follows: TGTGCCAGCAGCAAAGCGCTCGGACAGGGGGTCAGGGCAGATACGCAGTATTTT.

The chain has TRBV3-1 (or the pseudogene TRBV3-2) and TRBJ2-1; D unresolved. The CDR3 has 12 amino acids. Germline values: CDR1 LGHDT, CDR2 YNNKEL (reference sequence). V lost 0 bases to trimming and J lost 10 bases, with 7 bases between them. CDR3 in DNA: TGTGCCAGCAGCCAAGAACGGTCGGAGCAGTTCTTC. It specifies CASSQERSEQFF.

J is TRBJ2-4 and V is TRBV4-2; D gene uncertain. The V end was cut by 5 bases, the J end by 5 bases, with 16 bases between. Germline V gives CDR1 LGHNA, CDR2 YNFKEQ. CDR3 length: 15 residues. This CDR3 reads CASSTTSGGQNIQYF. CDR3 DNA: TGTGCCAGCAGCACCACGTCCGGCGGCCAAAACATTCAGTACTTC.

The gene calls are TRBV18 and TRBJ2-1, with 9 bases lining up with TRBD1. The junction had 8 bases not matched to a gene; V was cut back by 5 bases and J by 6 bases. Germline CDR1 reads KGHSH; CDR2 reads LQKENI. This CDR3 is 15 amino acids long. CDR3 region: CASSFTGGSSNEQFF. As DNA, the CDR3 is TGTGCCAGCTCATTTACAGGGGGCAGTTCCAATGAGCAGTTCTTC. Using reference TRBV18 and TRBJ2-1 for the parts outside the CDR3, the full variable domain is NAGVMQNPRHLVRRRGQEARLRCSPMKGHSHVYWYRQLPEEGLKFMVYLQKENIIDESGMPKERFSAEFPKEGPSILRIQQVVRGDSAAYFCASSFTGGSSNEQFFGPGTRLTVL.

The J gene is TRBJ2-1, the V gene TRBV18; 7 bases fit TRBD1. This CDR3 spans 17 amino acids. Per germline, CDR1 KGHSH and CDR2 LQKENI. With V trimmed by 3 bases and J by 5 bases, 13 bases remained unmatched. This chain's CDR3 is CASSPRQRGQSDNEQFF. CDR3 coding DNA: TGTGCCAGCTCACCTAGGCAGAGGGGGCAATCCGACAATGAGCAGTTCTTC.

In the case of this clone: The same CDR3 also results from other DNA sequences found in this sample. The chain employs TRBV19 and TRBJ2-1; 9 positions match TRBD2. The V gene end was trimmed by 1 base and the J gene end by 7 bases; junction bases not matched to a gene: 5. Germline CDR1 is LNHDA and CDR2 is SQIVND (reference sequence). The CDR3 has 15 amino acids. This chain's CDR3 is CASSIVAGGRNEQFF. As DNA, the CDR3 is TGTGCCAGTAGTATAGTGGCGGGAGGGAGAAATGAGCAGTTCTTC.

This chain connects TRBV25-1 to TRBJ1-1; D not certain. V was shortened by 6 bases and J by 0 bases, with 8 bases between the two germline ends. The CDR3 length is 13 residues. Germline V CDR1 and CDR2: MGHDK, SYGVNS. The CDR3, as DNA: TGTGCCAGCAGGAGGGAGGTGAACACTGAAGCTTTCTTT. Its protein is CASRREVNTEAFF.

This sequence joins TRBV7-8 and TRBJ1-1, with 9 bases matching TRBD1. Germline CDR1 SGHVS, CDR2 FQNEAQ. The CDR3 loop spans 14 amino acids. The trim removed 6 bases at V and 4 bases at J, leaving 6 bases unmatched. DNA of the CDR3: TGTGCCAGCAGTCAGGACAGGGGCTCCACTGAAGCTTTCTTT. Protein product: CASSQDRGSTEAFF.

This chain uses TRBV24-1 with TRBJ1-4, with D perhaps matching TRBD1 (5 bases). This CDR3 is 14 amino acids long. Germline V gene lookup returns CDR1 KGHDR and CDR2 SFDVKD. V shed 2 bases and J shed 6 bases, with 9 bases lying between them. CDR3: CATSDSQGYEKLFF. The DNA of the CDR3 is TGTGCCACCAGTGATTCCCAGGGCTATGAAAAACTGTTTTTT.

The rearrangement links TRBV5-6 to TRBJ1-1; unclear D gene. Deletions cut 0 bases from V and 1 base from J, with 4 bases between. The length of the CDR3 is 13 residues. Germline CDR1 SGHDT, CDR2 YYEEEE. The CDR3, as DNA: TGTGCCAGCAGCTTGGGGGCGAACACTGAAGCTTTCTTT. This codes for CASSLGANTEAFF.

The J gene is TRBJ2-1, the V gene TRBV6-4, with D perhaps matching TRBD1 (6 bases). V lost 0 bases to trimming and J lost 0 bases, with 9 bases between them. CDR3 length: 16 residues. Germline assignment: CDR1 MRHNA and CDR2 SNTAGT. CDR3 sequence (DNA): TGTGCCAGCAGTGACTCCGACAGGAGCTCCTACAATGAGCAGTTCTTC. Protein: CASSDSDRSSYNEQFF.

The V and J genes are TRBV18 and TRBJ2-6; 7 bases align to TRBD1. Germline assignment: CDR1 KGHSH and CDR2 LQKENI. V gave up 3 bases and J gave up 0 bases; unmatched junction bases: 8. The CDR3 totals 18 residues. The CDR3 sequence: CASSPRDSIPSGANVLTF. The CDR3 DNA reads TGTGCCAGCTCACCCCGGGACAGCATACCCTCTGGGGCCAACGTCCTGACTTTC.

This clone was found once. In DNA, the CDR3 is TGTGCCAGCAGCTTTCAGCCGGGACTCCTTAATTCACCCCTCCACTTT. Its protein product is CASSFQPGLLNSPLHF. The chain combines TRBV7-2 with TRBJ1-6; a weak D match, TRBD1 (5 bases). This CDR3 has 16 residues. CDR1 is SGHTA and CDR2 is FQGNSA in the germline V gene. V lost 3 bases and J lost 6, with 15 bases in between.

This chain connects TRBV3-1 (or the pseudogene TRBV3-2) to TRBJ2-2; 10 nucleotides line up with TRBD2. Germline-derived CDR1 and CDR2 are LGHDT and YNNKEL (reference sequence). Unmatched junction bases numbered 10, after V lost 2 bases and J lost 4 bases. This CDR3 comprises 18 residues. The CDR3 DNA is TGTGCCAGCAGCCAAAGAGCGGGAGGGCCTGGGAGCACCGGGGAGCTGTTTTTT. It encodes CASSQRAGGPGSTGELFF.

This sequence joins TRBV29-1 and TRBJ2-1; 12 bases agree with TRBD1. V shed 7 bases and J 2 bases; nucleotides not matched to a gene: 12. The CDR3 loop spans 17 amino acids. From germline, CDR1 is SQVTM and CDR2 ANQGSEA. In nucleotides, the CDR3 is TGCAGCGAATCTCAGCGGGGGACAGGGGGCGCCTACAATGAGCAGTTCTTC. As protein: CSESQRGTGGAYNEQFF.

This chain joins TRBV28 and TRBJ1-5; 8 nucleotides match TRBD1. The CDR3 is made up of 19 amino acids. Germline assignment: CDR1 MDHEN and CDR2 SYDVKM. Losses at the gene ends were 6 bases for V and 4 bases for J; bases not matched to a gene: 20. The CDR3 coding sequence is TGTGCCAGCAGGCTCGGACAGGGAGGCCTTCCCTCCCTTAATCAGCCCCAGCATTTT. Its translation: CASRLGQGGLPSLNQPQHF.

The chain uses TRBV29-1 and TRBJ1-1; D gene ambiguous. The length of the CDR3 is 12 residues. The germline V gene encodes CDR1 SQVTM and CDR2 ANQGSEA. With 5 bases removed from V and 8 bases from J, the gap between germline ends came to 15 bases. The DNA for the CDR3 is TGCAGCGTTCGAGCGGGGAGGACGGAAGCTTTCTTT. This encodes CSVRAGRTEAFF.

This clone was seen a handful of times. This chain connects TRBV9 to TRBJ2-1; D uncertain. The CDR3 spans 14 residues. The germline V gene has CDR1 SGDLS and CDR2 YYNGEE. V shed 4 bases and J shed 6 bases, with 14 bases lying between them. The CDR3 nucleotides are TGTGCCAGCAGCCCCCATCAGGCGCCCAATGAGCAGTTCTTC. Encoded protein: CASSPHQAPNEQFF.

The chain employs TRBV6-4 and TRBJ2-1; maybe TRBD2 (6 bases). CDR1 and CDR2 (germline): MRHNA, SNTAGT. With 0 bases removed from V and 8 bases from J, the gap between germline ends came to 11 bases. This CDR3 has 14 residues. The CDR3 DNA is TGTGCCAGCAGTGACTCGTGGGAGGCGGATGAGCAGTTCTTC. Protein sequence: CASSDSWEADEQFF.

V gene TRBV27 combines with J gene TRBJ1-1; D call uncertain. The CDR3 has 15 amino acids. The germline gives CDR1 MNHEY, CDR2 SMNVEV (reference sequence). Deletions cut 2 bases from V and 1 base from J, with 11 bases between. DNA of the CDR3: TGTGCCAGCAGTTTAAGTTTTCTGAGGAACACTGAAGCTTTCTTT. Protein: CASSLSFLRNTEAFF.

This clone was seen only a few times. DNA for the CDR3: TGTGCCAGTAGTTCAGGGGACAGGCTTAGGCAGACCCAGTACTTC. Residues: CASSSGDRLRQTQYF. The V call is TRBV19, the J call TRBJ2-5; 8 bases match TRBD1. The CDR3 is made up of 15 amino acids. The germline gives CDR1 LNHDA, CDR2 SQIVND (reference sequence). V gave up 5 bases and J gave up 6 bases; unmatched junction bases: 11.

The CDR3 region has the DNA TGTGCCAGCAGCCAAGAGCGAGGAGAAGAGACCCAGTACTTC. Its translation: CASSQERGEETQYF. The chain couples TRBV3-1 (or the pseudogene TRBV3-2) to TRBJ2-5; D gene ambiguous. The CDR3 extends over 14 amino acids. The V end was cut by 0 bases, the J end by 3 bases, with 8 bases between. Germline lookup yields CDR1 LGHDT and CDR2 YNNKEL (reference sequence).

V gene TRBV19 combines with J gene TRBJ1-1; 10 positions agree with TRBD1. Germline V gene lookup returns CDR1 LNHDA and CDR2 SQIVND (reference sequence). The CDR3 is 16 residues long. Unmatched junction bases numbered 9, after V lost 4 bases and J lost 4 bases. The CDR3 loop is CASSTYPGQGVTEAFF. CDR3 coding DNA: TGTGCCAGTAGTACCTACCCAGGACAGGGGGTCACTGAAGCTTTCTTT.

The chain recombines TRBV7-9 with TRBJ2-3; 11 nucleotides align to TRBD1. The CDR3 contains 15 residues. CDR1 is SEHNR and CDR2 is FQNEAQ in the germline V gene (reference sequence). V trimming: 5 bases; J trimming: 1 base; junction bases outside the gene matches: 2. CDR3 coding DNA: TGTGCCAGCAGCCGGACAGGGGGCGGCACAGATACGCAGTATTTT. Amino acids: CASSRTGGGTDTQYF.

This chain's CDR3 is CATSRDRGENGYTF. The CDR3 bases are TGTGCCACCAGCAGAGACAGGGGGGAGAATGGCTACACCTTC. V is TRBV15 and J is TRBJ1-2; TRBD1 matches 7 bases. V gave up 0 bases and J gave up 6 bases; unmatched junction bases: 4. Germline V lookup: CDR1 LNHNV, CDR2 YYDKDF (reference sequence). This CDR3 spans 14 amino acids.